This TCR beta chain was profiled in a study of radiotherapy plus CTLA-4 blockade in lung cancer. With ipilimumab providing CTLA-4 blockade, focal radiation was administered to patients who had chemo-refractory metastatic non-small-cell lung cancer. This clone was seen just once. What it recognizes is unknown. General study findings and limits: Among blood TCR repertoires after radiotherapy plus ipilimumab, tumor-derived clones expanded. Early blood T cell clone changes and increased post-radiation serum interferon-beta were reportedly the strongest response predictors.

Assay: immunoSEQ multiplex PCR; the TCRdb copy retains only in-frame clones and omits some. The table lists 55,000 to 75,000 clones, approximately 76% of them singletons. Germline CDR1 and CDR2: SGHTA and FQGNSA. Trimming removed 1 base from V and 3 bases from J; junction bases left unmatched: 8. This CDR3 has 17 residues. This sample comprised peripheral blood, obtained from a patient treated with radiotherapy plus ipilimumab. This chain connects TRBV7-2 to TRBJ2-5, with TRBD1 matching over 10 bases. This clonotype originated in a human donor with non-small cell lung cancer whose response to radiotherapy plus ipilimumab could not be evaluated. Some clones in this sample may be carry-over from other donors' samples. This CDR3 is CASSLVSTGTGEETQYF. The CDR3 nucleotides read TGTGCCAGCAGCTTAGTATCGACCGGGACAGGGGAAGAGACCCAGTACTTC.